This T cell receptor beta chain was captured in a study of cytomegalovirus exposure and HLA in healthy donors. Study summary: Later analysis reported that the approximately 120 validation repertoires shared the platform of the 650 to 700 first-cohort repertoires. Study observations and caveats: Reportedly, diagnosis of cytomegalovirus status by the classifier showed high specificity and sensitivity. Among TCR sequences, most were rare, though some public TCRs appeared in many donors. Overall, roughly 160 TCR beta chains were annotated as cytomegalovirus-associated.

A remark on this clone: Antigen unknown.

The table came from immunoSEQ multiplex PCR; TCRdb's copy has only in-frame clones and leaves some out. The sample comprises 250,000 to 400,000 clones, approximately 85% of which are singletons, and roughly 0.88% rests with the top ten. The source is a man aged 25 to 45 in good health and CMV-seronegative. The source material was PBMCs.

The CDR3 sequence: CASSQATGDRGHGYTF. The DNA of the CDR3 is TGCGCCAGCAGCCAAGCCACAGGGGATCGGGGTCATGGCTACACCTTC. The chain employs TRBV4-3 and TRBJ1-2; 7 bases are a match to TRBD1. V shed 1 base, J shed 6 bases, and the junction held 11 bases outside the gene matches. Germline CDR1 LGHNA, CDR2 YSLEER. The CDR3 is 16 residues long.